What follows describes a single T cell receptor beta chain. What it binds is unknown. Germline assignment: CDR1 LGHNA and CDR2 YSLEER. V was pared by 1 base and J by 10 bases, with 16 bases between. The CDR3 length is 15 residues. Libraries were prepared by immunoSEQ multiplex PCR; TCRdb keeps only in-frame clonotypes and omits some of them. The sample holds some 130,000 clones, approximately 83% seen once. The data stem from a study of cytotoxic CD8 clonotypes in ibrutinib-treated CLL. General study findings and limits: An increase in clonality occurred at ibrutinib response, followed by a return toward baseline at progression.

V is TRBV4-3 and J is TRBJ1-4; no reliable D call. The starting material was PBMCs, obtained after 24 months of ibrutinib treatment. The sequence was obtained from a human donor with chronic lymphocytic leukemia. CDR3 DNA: TGCGCCAGCAGCCAAGTTGGAGGGTTCCCCGGAAAACTGTTTTTT. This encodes CASSQVGGFPGKLFF.